This T cell receptor beta chain came from a study of cytomegalovirus exposure and HLA in healthy donors. The germline CDR1 and CDR2 sequences are SGHNT and YYREEE (reference sequence). The CDR3 sequence is 13 residues long. V trimming: 2 bases; J trimming: 8 bases; junction bases outside the gene matches: 3. The PCR contained 60 Vbeta and 13 Jbeta primers. Sequencing used immunoSEQ multiplex PCR; TCRdb keeps in-frame clones, though not all of them. The sample lists about 120,000 clones, roughly four fifths seen once, with 5.5% to 8% in the top ten. The chain joins TRBV5-4 to TRBJ2-1, with 8 nucleotides matching TRBD2. The receptor was isolated from a male donor in good health and CMV-seronegative. The sequencing sample was made of PBMCs. The CDR3 DNA reads TGTGCCAGCAGCTTCAAGCGGGAGCATGAGCAGTTCTTC. This sequence encodes CASSFKREHEQFF.